The 30 T cell receptor beta chains in this list originate from one sample, sequenced in a study of molecular identifiers for immune sequencing clone quantification. TCRdb ran MiXCR on the PCR reads and lists one entry per CDR3 protein. Seen here are approximately 590,000 distinct CDR3 sequences, about 25% observed once, and the top ten hold roughly 0.83%. The source material was naive CD8+ T cells from blood, with Jurkat cell RNA spiked in. Subset denoted: FACS-sorted CD8+CD4-CCR7+CD45RA+ naive T cells. These receptors were collected from a human donor in good health. Some libraries in this study had Jurkat cell RNA spiked in.

With respect to this clonotype: This may be a read error, as it is one base from a much larger clone. The V and J genes are TRBV14 and TRBJ2-5; D possibly corresponds to TRBD1 (5 bases). This CDR3 is built from 15 residues. Trimming left V 8 bases short and J 2 bases short, with 18 bases between. Germline lookup yields CDR1 SGHDN and CDR2 FVKESK. CDR3 residues: CASGPTAGMQETQYF. The CDR3 DNA sequence: TGTGCCAGCGGCCCTACGGCAGGGATGCAAGAGACCCAGTACTTC.

This clonotype was counted only a few times. The V and J genes are TRBV6-5 and TRBJ2-5; D assignment may be TRBD1 or TRBD2 (5 bases each). The CDR3 spans 12 residues. The ends were cut back, 0 bases at V and 10 bases at J, with 9 bases in the middle. Germline V gene sequence: CDR1 MNHEY, CDR2 SVGAGI. The CDR3 protein is CASSYSRGIQYF. The CDR3 DNA follows: TGTGCCAGCAGTTACTCGAGGGGTATCCAGTACTTC.

The chain joins TRBV9 to TRBJ2-7, with D possibly being TRBD1 or TRBD2 (6 bases each). Germline V CDR1 and CDR2: SGDLS, YYNGEE. This CDR3 has 15 amino acids. V was cut by 0 bases and J by 2 bases, with 12 bases left in between. The CDR3 here is CASSVAGGLTYEQYF. As DNA, the CDR3 is TGTGCCAGCAGCGTAGCCGGGGGCCTCACCTACGAGCAGTACTTC.

This clonotype was seen ten or more times. The gene calls are TRBV9 and TRBJ2-5; no clear D gene. The CDR3 extends over 16 amino acids. Germline V gene data show CDR1 as SGDLS and CDR2 as YYNGEE. Trimming took 0 bases from V and 5 from J, leaving 17 bases between them. CDR3 amino acids: CASSVEMARSGETQYF. Here the CDR3 DNA reads TGTGCCAGCAGCGTAGAAATGGCCCGGTCTGGGGAGACCCAGTACTTC.

Ten or more counts support this clonotype. The genes are TRBV28 and TRBJ2-4; 10 nucleotides align to TRBD1. The V and J ends lost 3 bases and 9 bases, in that order; junction bases with no gene match: 8. This CDR3 has 15 amino acids. The V gene's germline CDR1 is MDHEN and CDR2 SYDVKM. The CDR3 DNA follows: TGTGCCAGCAGTTTCGATGGCGGACAGGGGGTCATTCAGTACTTC. Residues: CASSFDGGQGVIQYF.

This clonotype has more than one count but fewer than ten. This rearrangement joins TRBV7-2 to TRBJ2-1; D perhaps matches TRBD2 (6 bases). The CDR3 has 14 amino acids. CDR1 and CDR2 from the germline V gene are SGHTA and FQGNSA. Trimming left V 5 bases short and J 5 bases short, with 13 bases between. The DNA for the CDR3 is TGTGCCAGCAGCCTTCCCGGACTAAACAATGAGCAGTTCTTC. This codes for CASSLPGLNNEQFF.

In the case of this clonotype: A much larger clone sits a single nucleotide away, making a read error possible. It is likely a read error, because the conserved phenylalanine at the end of the CDR3 is missing. V and J are TRBV30 and TRBJ2-7; TRBD2 might be the D (5 bases). In germline, CDR1 is GTSNPN, CDR2 SVGIG (reference sequence). V lost 0 bases, J lost 7 bases, and 10 bases lay in between. The CDR3 runs to 12 residues. The CDR3 nucleotides are TGTGCCTGGAGTGTACAATCGGGGGAGCAGTACTAC. It specifies CAWSVQSGEQYY.

The table lists this clonotype with many counts. V usage is TRBV19 and J usage is TRBJ2-3; TRBD1 aligns across 8 bases. Germline lookup yields CDR1 LNHDA and CDR2 SQIVND (reference sequence). Trimming at V came to 10 bases and at J to 0 bases, leaving 12 bases not matched to a gene. The CDR3 totals 16 residues. CDR3 in DNA: TGTGCCACTTCTTCGGACAGGGCTTCTAGCACAGATACGCAGTATTTT. This gives the protein CATSSDRASSTDTQYF.

In its sample, this clonotype was seen many times. This chain uses TRBV30 with TRBJ2-6; possible D gene TRBD2, 5 bases. The V end was cut by 4 bases, the J end by 4 bases, with 8 bases between. The CDR3 sequence is 13 residues long. CDR1 and CDR2 (germline): GTSNPN, SVGIG (reference sequence). CDR3 bases: TGTGCCTGGACGCCGGGGGGGGCCAACGTCCTGACTTTC. It yields the protein CAWTPGGANVLTF.

This clonotype has only a few counts. The V call is TRBV4-1, the J call TRBJ1-3; D perhaps matches TRBD1 (5 bases). From germline, CDR1 is MGHRA and CDR2 YSYEKL. Trimming removed 2 bases at V and 0 bases at J, with 8 bases between. This CDR3 has 15 amino acids. CDR3 sequence: CASSQTGNSGNTIYF. The CDR3 nucleotides are TGCGCCAGCAGCCAAACAGGAAACTCTGGAAACACCATATATTTT.

This clonotype occurred a few times. The V gene is TRBV7-2, the J gene TRBJ2-7; D gene unclear. In germline, CDR1 is SGHTA, CDR2 FQGNSA. Between the trimmed V and J ends, which lost 5 bases and 3 bases, there was a span of 17 bases. The CDR3 loop spans 15 amino acids. In DNA form, the CDR3 reads TGTGCCAGCAGCCCGAGGATTAGAGAAATCTACGAGCAGTACTTC. Protein product: CASSPRIREIYEQYF.

The chain combines TRBV6-2 or TRBV6-3 with TRBJ1-2, with D possibly matching TRBD1 (5 bases). Looked up from germline, CDR1 is MNHEY and CDR2 is SVGEGT. The CDR3 runs to 12 residues. V was cut by 2 bases and J by 7 bases, with 8 bases left in between. CDR3 DNA: TGTGCCAGCAGTTACGCAGGGTTTGGCTACACCTTC. Its protein product is CASSYAGFGYTF.

This clonotype was observed a handful of times. The CDR3 spells CASSSYQTLAALSYEQYF. In DNA, the CDR3 is TGTGCCAGCAGTTCATACCAAACTCTAGCGGCCCTCTCCTACGAGCAGTACTTC. The chain joins TRBV6-2 or TRBV6-3 to TRBJ2-7, with 7 bases identical to TRBD2. CDR1 MNHEY and CDR2 SVGEGT come from the germline V gene. CDR3 size: 18 residues. J gave up 0 bases and V 4 bases, and 15 bases lay outside the gene matches.

This clonotype was counted many times. This chain joins TRBV28 and TRBJ2-3; D possibly corresponds to TRBD2 (6 bases). The ends were cut back, 3 bases at V and 2 bases at J, with 18 bases in the middle. The CDR3 loop spans 17 amino acids. The germline V gene encodes CDR1 MDHEN and CDR2 SYDVKM. CDR3: CASSFPSAGTDTDTQYF. CDR3 bases: TGTGCCAGCAGTTTTCCTAGCGCGGGTACTGACACAGATACGCAGTATTTT.

This chain uses TRBV6-2 or TRBV6-3 with TRBJ2-2; TRBD1 agrees at 7 bases. CDR3 size: 17 residues. V lost 0 bases, J lost 1 base, and 5 bases stayed unmatched. Germline CDR1 is MNHEY and CDR2 is SVGEGT. CDR3 residues: CASSYSTAGGNTGELFF. In nucleotides, the CDR3 is TGTGCCAGCAGTTACTCGACGGCAGGGGGGAACACCGGGGAGCTGTTTTTT.

This clonotype was detected only a few times. The chain joins TRBV3-1 to TRBJ2-5; D unresolved. Germline CDR1 LGHDT, CDR2 YNNKEL (reference sequence). This CDR3 spans 15 amino acids. V shed 0 bases and J shed 5 bases, with 13 bases lying between them. This CDR3 is CASSQEGPPGETQYF. CDR3 nucleotide sequence: TGTGCCAGCAGCCAAGAGGGCCCGCCTGGGGAGACCCAGTACTTC.

This clonotype was detected a few times. The chain uses TRBV9 and TRBJ2-3; 9 nucleotides line up with TRBD2. Germline trimming cut 0 bases from V and 4 bases from J; bases unmatched to any gene: 15. The V gene's germline CDR1 is SGDLS and CDR2 YYNGEE. This CDR3 is 19 amino acids long. CDR3 in DNA: TGTGCCAGCAGCGTAGCCGGCGGGGGGGCCCGTACGTCAGCAGATACGCAGTATTTT. Encoded protein: CASSVAGGGARTSADTQYF. The full variable domain, completed using reference TRBV9 and TRBJ2-3, is DSGVTQTPKHLITATGQRVTLRCSPRSGDLSVYWYQQSLDQGLQFLIQYYNGEERAKGNILERFSAQQFPDLHSELNLSSLELGDSALYFCASSVAGGGARTSADTQYFGPGTRLTVL.

The V call is TRBV12-3 or TRBV12-4, the J call TRBJ2-7; 10 bases match TRBD1. The CDR3 runs to 16 residues. V lost 3 bases, J lost 5 bases, and 10 bases stayed unmatched. CDR3 coding DNA: TGTGCCAGCAGTTTTAGGACAGGGGGTGGGGGGCACGAGCAGTACTTC. Amino acids: CASSFRTGGGGHEQYF.

With respect to this clonotype: Likely a read error: the CDR3 ends without its conserved phenylalanine or tryptophan. This chain uses TRBV5-1 with TRBJ2-5; 8 nucleotides line up with TRBD1. Unmatched junction bases numbered 17, after V lost 4 bases and J lost 9 bases. The CDR3 has 16 amino acids. Germline CDR1 reads SGHRS; CDR2 reads YFSETQ. DNA for the CDR3: TGCGCCAGCAGCCCCCCGGCGTCAGGGGGCGCGGAGCCCCAGTACTAC. This encodes CASSPPASGGAEPQYY.

The CDR3 DNA is TGTGCCAGCAGTTCTACCTTGGCCCTCTACGAGCAGTACTTC. Translated, it gives CASSSTLALYEQYF. The chain carries TRBV6-5 and TRBJ2-7; D uncertain. The V end lost 4 bases, the J end lost 3 bases, and 13 bases lay between the germline ends. CDR3 length: 14 amino acids. The germline CDR1 and CDR2 sequences are MNHEY and SVGAGI.

The chain combines TRBV4-3 with TRBJ2-1; 8 positions agree with TRBD2. J gave up 9 bases and V 0 bases, and 13 bases lay outside the gene matches. The CDR3 is made up of 17 amino acids. CDR1 and CDR2 from the germline V gene are LGHNA and YSLEER. CDR3 region: CASSQERERESRAEQFF. The CDR3 DNA reads as TGCGCCAGCAGCCAAGAGAGGGAGCGGGAGTCTAGGGCTGAGCAGTTCTTC.

The chain couples TRBV23-1 to TRBJ2-3, with unresolved D. TRBV23-1 is identified as an open reading frame with a role that is uncertain. This CDR3 has 15 amino acids. V lost 4 bases, J lost 2 bases, and 13 bases lay in between. Here the CDR3 reads CASSPSPKTTDTQYF. Here the CDR3 DNA reads TGCGCCAGCAGTCCATCCCCAAAGACCACAGATACGCAGTATTTT.

This clonotype turned up a few times. The CDR3 here is CASSSSAGAPYNEQFF. The CDR3 coding sequence is TGTGCCAGCAGTTCCTCAGCGGGAGCACCCTACAATGAGCAGTTCTTC. The chain combines TRBV12-3 or TRBV12-4 with TRBJ2-1; TRBD2 aligns across 8 bases. CDR3 length equals 16 residues. V was clipped by 4 bases and J by 2 bases; unmatched bases: 7.

The genes are TRBV13 and TRBJ2-7; 8 bases map to TRBD1. Germline assignment: CDR1 PRHDT and CDR2 FYEKMQ (reference sequence). V trimming: 2 bases; J trimming: 6 bases; junction bases outside the gene matches: 12. The CDR3 loop spans 16 amino acids. The CDR3 protein is CASSLSFDRGISEQYF. The CDR3 DNA sequence: TGTGCCAGCAGCTTAAGTTTTGACAGGGGTATTTCCGAGCAGTACTTC. Complete variable domain (other parts from reference TRBV13 and TRBJ2-7): AAGVIQSPRHLIKEKRETATLKCYPIPRHDTVYWYQQGPGQDPQFLISFYEKMQSDKGSIPDRFSAQQFSDYHSELNMSSLELGDSALYFCASSLSFDRGISEQYFGPGTRLTVT.

Comment on this clonotype: A much bigger clone sits one base away, suggesting this may be a read error. This chain uses TRBV18 with TRBJ2-7; TRBD1 agrees at 9 bases. This CDR3 region has 13 residues. Looked up from germline, CDR1 is KGHSH and CDR2 is LQKENI. In DNA, the CDR3 is TGTGCCGGCTCAGCGGACAGGGGAGGAGAGCAGTACTTC. Protein sequence: CAGSADRGGEQYF.

The chain has TRBV9 and TRBJ2-1; the D gene is possibly TRBD1 (6 bases). The V gene lost 0 bases and the J gene lost 2 bases, with 9 bases spanning the gap. Germline CDR1 SGDLS, CDR2 YYNGEE. The CDR3 is made up of 15 amino acids. CDR3 loop: CASSVEGVAYNEQFF. The CDR3 nucleotides are TGTGCCAGCAGCGTAGAGGGGGTGGCCTACAATGAGCAGTTCTTC.

This chain uses TRBV9 with TRBJ2-5; the match to TRBD2 covers 8 bases. Germline lookup yields CDR1 SGDLS and CDR2 YYNGEE. The trim removed 4 bases at V and 4 bases at J, leaving 6 bases unmatched. The CDR3 is made up of 14 amino acids. The CDR3 reads CASSRYGLAETQYF. CDR3 bases: TGTGCCAGCAGCCGATATGGACTAGCAGAGACCCAGTACTTC.

At least ten counts were recorded for this clonotype. The rearrangement joins TRBV4-2 to TRBJ1-1; D gene unclear. The CDR3 covers 14 residues. Germline CDR1 reads LGHNA; CDR2 reads YNFKEQ. V was shortened by 3 bases and J by 1 base, with 9 bases between the two germline ends. In DNA form, the CDR3 reads TGTGCCAGCAGCCATGGGGTCGCGAACACTGAAGCTTTCTTT. Its translation: CASSHGVANTEAFF.

The chain recombines TRBV9 with TRBJ2-1; 7 bases are a match to TRBD2. The V gene's germline CDR1 is SGDLS and CDR2 YYNGEE. This CDR3 region has 15 residues. V gave up 4 bases and J gave up 4 bases; unmatched junction bases: 8. The CDR3 here is CASSQYEGGYNEQFF. The CDR3 DNA sequence: TGTGCCAGCAGCCAGTATGAGGGAGGGTACAATGAGCAGTTCTTC.

The chain uses TRBV18 and TRBJ1-5; TRBD1 is a possible D gene (5 bases). Germline V gene lookup returns CDR1 KGHSH and CDR2 LQKENI. This CDR3 spans 15 amino acids. V was shortened by 3 bases and J by 5 bases, with 14 bases between the two germline ends. The CDR3 protein is CASSPGWGFDQPQHF. CDR3 in DNA: TGTGCCAGCTCACCGGGCTGGGGCTTTGATCAGCCCCAGCATTTT.